This T cell receptor beta chain was captured by sequencing in a study of T cell responses to AZD1222 COVID-19 vaccine (dated by TCRdb to the early 2020s). General notes on the study: Because spike-specific TCR depth and breadth did not differ between the two schedules, AZD1222 recipients who got a second dose at roughly 4 weeks were pooled with those who got a second dose at roughly 12 weeks. A total of approximately 250 trial participants underwent TCR sequencing, of whom around 210 had received two doses of AZD1222 and about 25 had received two doses of the MenACWY control vaccine. Trial participants were enrolled by age into subgroups of 18-55, 56-69 and 70-plus years, and roughly 150, 30 and 60 TCR-sequenced participants, respectively, were included in these subgroups.

Sample time point, as interpreted from the label and publication: baseline before first vaccination. Vaccinee samples were obtained from the UK trials COV001 and COV002, which included a single-blind randomized controlled phase 2/3 trial of AZD1222 (ChAdOx1 nCoV-19) in healthy adults. Trial participant PBMC samples were collected at day 0 and day 28 after the second dose for TCRbeta chain sequencing. The CDR3 regions of human TCRbeta chains were analyzed by immunosequencing. Processing in the source paper ran as follows. Repertoire TCRs were checked for matches against a reference library of SARS-CoV-2-specific TCRs that had been generated using the MIRA antigen-specificity platform. Breadth was defined as the fraction of unique TCRs that were SARS-CoV-2-associated. Depth was defined as the fraction of total T cells that were SARS-CoV-2-associated. Using the MIRA data, each spike-specific TCR was mapped to the spike region that the TCR reacts to and placed in a CD4 or CD8 class. Log10-transformed breadth and depth values were compared by one-way ANOVA with Sidak's multiple comparisons tests. TCRdb re-hosts the immuneACCESS table, in-frame sequences only. Its copies lack some clones; in the studies checked, an unresolved V gene accounts for under half of them, and the cause for the rest is not known. V, J and clone size reflect that table, while D and trimming were determined from the DNA. The sample table shows about 130,000 clones, and about 91% are seen once. The top ten constitute about 2.1% of the sample.

On this clone: It lacks a known antigen. Nothing much larger sits one base from this clone, and base qualities are not available.

What the study reported, not specific to this receptor: In the small 56-69-year group, the increase in depth fell short of significance, most likely because of low power. Reportedly, almost half of the unique spike-specific TCRs recognized epitopes lying outside the regions that are mutated in the B.1.351 and B.1.1.7 variants. Conclusions about previously exposed vaccinees are limited, since just a handful of AZD1222 recipients were seropositive for SARS-CoV-2 at baseline. Because no day 14 peak-response samples were available, repertoires were characterized only after the peak T cell response. After two AZD1222 doses, both the breadth and the depth of spike-specific TCRs were significantly higher than at day 0 and than in MenACWY recipients. Vaccine-associated CD4 TCRs spanned the whole spike protein, with dominant responses in regions 160-218 and 743-854. Most participants were white British and females outnumbered males, and the authors suggested that clonal diversity may have been underestimated.

Trimming removed 6 bases from V and 1 base from J, leaving 12 bases between the germline ends. CDR1 MNHEY and CDR2 SVGAGI were looked up in the germline V gene. The CDR3 numbers 14 residues from cysteine through phenylalanine. The only DNA kept is the CDR3, 42 bases in frame from the first base. The TCR sequence derives from an adult in good health. Sequenced material: peripheral blood, taken on day 0 of AZD1222 vaccination. The sequence joins TRBV6-5 to TRBJ1-1, with the D gene uncertain. The nucleotide sequence is given as TGTGCCAGCAGCCGGGGTTCGGCGAACACTGAAGCTTTCTTT. The translation is CASSRGSANTEAFF.